This T cell receptor beta chain derives from a study of cytomegalovirus exposure and HLA in healthy donors. Regarding the study as a whole: Some TCR beta chains (over 150 of them) were listed as cytomegalovirus-associated.

Libraries were prepared by immunoSEQ multiplex PCR; TCRdb keeps only in-frame clonotypes and omits some of them. The sample has fewer than 200,000 clones; 80% to 85% are singletons. Comment on this clone: Its antigen is as yet unknown.

This CDR3 region has 12 residues. Germline CDR1 and CDR2: MNHEY and SVGAGI. V dropped 6 bases and J dropped 7 bases, with 7 bases sitting between them. What was sequenced was PBMCs. The V call is TRBV6-5, the J call TRBJ1-6; D gene ambiguous. The receptor was isolated from a young woman in good health and CMV-seropositive. CDR3: CASRSLNSPLHF. DNA for the CDR3: TGTGCCAGCAGGTCATTGAATTCACCCCTCCACTTT.